Below, 27 T cell receptor beta chains from the same sample are listed, as sequenced in a study of PD-1 blockade in mismatch repair-deficient tumors. Clones were read by immunoSEQ multiplex PCR, and TCRdb kept only the in-frame ones, dropping some. Here the sample spans roughly 110,000 clones, 70% to 80% being singletons. The specimen comprised peripheral blood, sampled 60 weeks after starting pembrolizumab. The receptor set was obtained from an adult with mismatch repair-deficient cancer.

The V gene is TRBV10-1, the J gene TRBJ2-5; D perhaps matches TRBD1 (6 bases). V shed 4 bases and J shed 4 bases, with 13 bases lying between them. CDR3 length equals 14 residues. The germline V gene encodes CDR1 WNHNN and CDR2 SYGVQD (reference sequence). As DNA, the CDR3 is TGCGCCAGCAGTGGAGGATACAGGGCAGAGACCCAGTACTTC. It codes for CASSGGYRAETQYF.

The gene calls are TRBV7-6 and TRBJ1-3; 9 positions agree with TRBD1. The germline gives CDR1 SGHVS, CDR2 FNYEAQ. The CDR3 extends over 14 amino acids. With 5 bases clipped from V and 2 bases from J, the junction kept 1 base outside the gene matches. The CDR3 sequence is CASSRDRAGNTIYF. The CDR3 nucleotides read TGTGCCAGCAGCAGGGACAGGGCTGGAAACACCATATATTTT.

The rearrangement joins TRBV5-4 to TRBJ2-5, with TRBD1 matching 7 bases. The CDR3 length is 14 residues. Looked up from germline, CDR1 is SGHNT and CDR2 is YYREEE (reference sequence). The ends lost 4 bases at V and 0 bases at J; junction bases unmatched: 3. The CDR3 reads CASSMGQHQETQYF. CDR3 nucleotide sequence: TGTGCCAGCAGCATGGGACAGCACCAAGAGACCCAGTACTTC.

Many counts were recorded for this clone. The gene calls are TRBV7-8 and TRBJ1-2; D may be TRBD1 (5 bases). This CDR3 has 13 amino acids. CDR1 SGHVS and CDR2 FQNEAQ come from the germline V gene. V was pared by 5 bases and J by 8 bases, with 15 bases between. CDR3 sequence: CASSLSGEGGYTF. The CDR3 DNA sequence: TGTGCCAGCAGCCTTTCGGGGGAAGGGGGCTACACCTTC.

This clone was picked up a small number of times. The chain combines TRBV13 with TRBJ2-1, with 9 bases fitting TRBD2. Germline V CDR1 and CDR2: PRHDT, FYEKMQ (reference sequence). CDR3 length: 13 residues. After removal of 1 base from V and 13 bases from J, the junction contained 5 bases not matched to a gene. CDR3 coding DNA: TGTGCCAGCAGCTTAGCTAGCGGGATAATCCAGTTCTTC. The encoded protein is CASSLASGIIQFF.

This clone was picked up a small number of times. The CDR3 bases are TGTGCCAGCAGCCAAGATAGTAGCAATCAGCCCCAGCATTTT. It translates to CASSQDSSNQPQHF. The chain couples TRBV4-2 to TRBJ1-5, with D hard to call. CDR1 is LGHNA and CDR2 is YNFKEQ in the germline V gene. V was cut by 0 bases and J by 0 bases, with 3 bases left in between. The CDR3 spans 14 residues.

The V and J genes are TRBV7-9 and TRBJ2-1, with 7 bases matching TRBD2. Germline CDR1 and CDR2: SEHNR and FQNEAQ (reference sequence). The length of the CDR3 is 14 residues. V was clipped by 6 bases and J by 7 bases; unmatched bases: 9. In nucleotides, the CDR3 is TGTGCCAGCAGGAGAGAGGCGGGAGTGAATGAGCAGTTCTTC. Its protein product is CASRREAGVNEQFF.

V is TRBV9 and J is TRBJ2-3; 7 bases map to TRBD2. After removal of 0 bases from V and 7 bases from J, the junction contained 8 bases not matched to a gene. The CDR3 totals 15 residues. CDR1 and CDR2 from the germline V gene are SGDLS and YYNGEE. The CDR3 DNA sequence: TGTGCCAGCAGCGTAGAGTACGGGGGAGGGTATACGCAGTATTTT. Protein sequence: CASSVEYGGGYTQYF.

The chain couples TRBV7-2 to TRBJ1-2; no clear D. V was pared by 2 bases and J by 0 bases, with 7 bases between. This CDR3 has 14 amino acids. CDR1 is SGHTA and CDR2 is FQGNSA in the germline V gene. CDR3 nucleotides: TGTGCCAGCAGCTTAACGTCAGCTAACTATGGCTACACCTTC. This gives the protein CASSLTSANYGYTF.

The genes are TRBV7-9 and TRBJ2-1; unclear D gene. Germline V CDR1 and CDR2: SEHNR, FQNEAQ (reference sequence). The CDR3 spans 15 residues. V dropped 0 bases and J dropped 3 bases, with 9 bases sitting between them. CDR3 residues: CASSLATRIYNEQFF. Here the CDR3 DNA reads TGTGCCAGCAGCTTAGCTACGCGGATCTACAATGAGCAGTTCTTC.

The J gene is TRBJ2-6, the V gene TRBV5-1; 11 bases are a match to TRBD1. The ends lost 1 base at V and 0 bases at J; junction bases unmatched: 6. CDR1 and CDR2 from the germline V gene are SGHRS and YFSETQ. This CDR3 spans 19 amino acids. CDR3 in DNA: TGCGCCAGCAGCTTGACCGGGACAGGGGGATTCTCTGGGGCCAACGTCCTGACTTTC. This gives the protein CASSLTGTGGFSGANVLTF.

This clone came up once. V usage is TRBV7-9 and J usage is TRBJ2-1, with D possibly TRBD2 on 5 matching bases. The germline CDR1 and CDR2 sequences are SEHNR and FQNEAQ (reference sequence). The CDR3 totals 12 residues. V lost 3 bases to trimming and J lost 11 bases, with 11 bases between them. The DNA of the CDR3 is TGTGCCAGCAGCTTGGAGGACCCCAAGCAGTTCTTC. Translation: CASSLEDPKQFF. The full variable domain, completed using reference TRBV7-9 and TRBJ2-1, is DTGVSQNPRHKITKRGQNVTFRCDPISEHNRLYWYRQTLGQGPEFLTYFQNEAQLEKSRLLSDRFSAERPKGSFSTLEIQRTEQGDSAMYLCASSLEDPKQFFGPGTRLTVL.

This chain connects TRBV7-3 to TRBJ2-7; D may be TRBD1 (5 bases). CDR3 size: 14 residues. Germline values: CDR1 SGHTA, CDR2 FQGTGA. Trimming pared 2 bases from V and 3 bases from J, leaving 11 bases between. CDR3 in DNA: TGTGCCAGCAGCTTAGGGGCAAAGTTCTACGAGCAGTACTTC. The encoded protein is CASSLGAKFYEQYF.

The gene calls are TRBV5-6 and TRBJ2-1, with TRBD2 matching 12 bases. The germline V gene encodes CDR1 SGHDT and CDR2 YYEEEE. The V gene end was trimmed by 6 bases and the J gene end by 9 bases; junction bases not matched to a gene: 7. This CDR3 comprises 14 residues. CDR3 region: CASIRLAGVGEQFF. In DNA, the CDR3 is TGTGCCAGCATTCGACTAGCGGGAGTAGGTGAGCAGTTCTTC.

V is TRBV28 and J is TRBJ2-5; perhaps TRBD2 as D (7 bases). Trimming cost V 4 bases and J 4 bases, with 10 bases left between them. The CDR3 is made up of 13 amino acids. Germline CDR1 is MDHEN and CDR2 is SYDVKM. The CDR3 reads CASSSGEGETQYF. DNA of the CDR3: TGTGCCAGCAGTTCAGGGGAGGGAGAGACCCAGTACTTC.

The chain couples TRBV19 to TRBJ1-2; possible D gene TRBD1, 5 bases. Germline loops: CDR1 LNHDA, CDR2 SQIVND (reference sequence). The CDR3 loop spans 12 amino acids. Trimming left V 6 bases short and J 5 bases short, with 10 bases between. CDR3 amino acids: CASRETVYGYTF. In DNA form, the CDR3 reads TGTGCCAGTAGAGAGACAGTTTATGGCTACACCTTC. The whole variable domain, remainder taken from reference TRBV19 and TRBJ1-2, is DGGITQSPKYLFRKEGQNVTLSCEQNLNHDAMYWYRQDPGQGLRLIYYSQIVNDFQKGDIAEGYSVSREKKESFPLTVTSAQKNPTAFYLCASRETVYGYTFGSGTRLTVV.

V and J are TRBV5-1 and TRBJ2-2; 10 bases agree with TRBD2. This CDR3 is 16 amino acids long. CDR1 SGHRS and CDR2 YFSETQ come from the germline V gene. Unmatched junction bases numbered 2, after V lost 3 bases and J lost 0 bases. CDR3 sequence reads: CASSWGTSANTGELFF. In nucleotides, the CDR3 is TGCGCCAGCAGCTGGGGGACTAGCGCGAACACCGGGGAGCTGTTTTTT.

The chain recombines TRBV27 with TRBJ2-3; D could derive from TRBD1 or TRBD2 (6 bases each). V was trimmed by 6 bases and J by 6 bases, leaving 31 bases between them. CDR3 length: 19 amino acids. Germline loops: CDR1 MNHEY, CDR2 SMNVEV (reference sequence). CDR3 residues: CASRSGRGDRRVVGDTQYF. Written as DNA, the CDR3 is TGTGCCAGCAGGTCAGGCAGAGGAGACAGGAGGGTTGTGGGGGATACGCAGTATTTT.

The rearrangement uses TRBV7-9 and TRBJ1-5; possibly TRBD1 for D (5 bases). The CDR3 is made up of 13 amino acids. CDR1 is SEHNR and CDR2 is FQNEAQ in the germline V gene (reference sequence). V lost 9 bases, J lost 1 base, and 10 bases lay in between. The CDR3 is CASTRDSNQPQHF. The CDR3 DNA sequence: TGTGCCAGTACCCGGGACAGCAATCAGCCCCAGCATTTT. Looking up the rest from reference TRBV7-9 and TRBJ1-5 gives the full variable domain: DTGVSQNPRHKITKRGQNVTFRCDPISEHNRLYWYRQTLGQGPEFLTYFQNEAQLEKSRLLSDRFSAERPKGSFSTLEIQRTEQGDSAMYLCASTRDSNQPQHFGDGTRLSIL.

The genes are TRBV11-2 and TRBJ2-5; 12 positions match TRBD1. This CDR3 has 14 amino acids. Trimming cost V 8 bases and J 5 bases; bases outside gene matches: 6. Looked up from germline, CDR1 is SGHAT and CDR2 is FQNNGV. Written as DNA, the CDR3 is TGTGCCAGCCCCAGGGACAGGGGGCGGGAGACCCAGTACTTC. Its protein is CASPRDRGRETQYF. The full variable domain, rest sourced from reference TRBV11-2 and TRBJ2-5, is EAGVAQSPRYKIIEKRQSVAFWCNPISGHATLYWYQQILGQGPKLLIQFQNNGVVDDSQLPKDRFSAERLKGVDSTLKIQPAKLEDSAVYLCASPRDRGRETQYFGPGTRLLVL.

The chain has TRBV5-1 and TRBJ2-2, with 8 bases that match TRBD1. The CDR3 is made up of 16 amino acids. After removal of 3 bases from V and 0 bases from J, the junction contained 4 bases not matched to a gene. Germline-derived CDR1 and CDR2 are SGHRS and YFSETQ. CDR3: CASSYQQGANTGELFF. Here the CDR3 DNA reads TGCGCCAGCAGCTACCAACAGGGGGCGAACACCGGGGAGCTGTTTTTT.

V is TRBV6-1 and J is TRBJ1-4; a possible D gene is TRBD1 (5 bases). The V and J ends lost 3 bases and 16 bases respectively, with 15 bases between them. Looked up from germline, CDR1 is MNHNS and CDR2 is SASEGT. The CDR3 totals 12 residues. CDR3 residues: CASSEGERGRFF. CDR3 DNA: TGTGCCAGCAGTGAGGGGGAAAGGGGAAGGTTTTTT.

This clone was seen only once. CDR3 residues: CATSRPSGQSDPEAFF. The CDR3, as DNA: TGTGCCACCAGCAGACCGTCGGGACAGTCTGACCCTGAAGCTTTCTTT. The V call is TRBV15, the J call TRBJ1-1; 7 nucleotides align to TRBD1. Trimming at V came to 2 bases and at J to 6 bases, leaving 12 bases not matched to a gene. Germline CDR1 and CDR2: LNHNV and YYDKDF (reference sequence). The CDR3 has 16 residues.

This clone was seen a handful of times. The chain has TRBV4-1 and TRBJ2-1, with 11 nucleotides matching TRBD1. The J segment lost 7 bases and the V segment lost 4 bases, leaving 0 bases of the junction unmatched. The CDR3 extends over 13 amino acids. Germline lookup yields CDR1 MGHRA and CDR2 YSYEKL. The CDR3 sequence is CASSRDRGNEQFF. Here the CDR3 DNA reads TGCGCCAGCAGCCGGGACAGGGGGAATGAGCAGTTCTTC.

J is TRBJ2-1 and V is TRBV28, with 7 bases matching TRBD2. Germline V lookup: CDR1 MDHEN, CDR2 SYDVKM. The ends lost 5 bases at V and 0 bases at J; junction bases unmatched: 4. CDR3 length: 15 amino acids. CDR3 nucleotides: TGTGCCAGCAGTAAACCGGGAGGCTCCTACAATGAGCAGTTCTTC. The encoded protein is CASSKPGGSYNEQFF.

The CDR3 here is CASSLQDRGTDTQYF. The CDR3 DNA sequence: TGTGCCAGCAGCTTACAGGACAGGGGCACAGATACGCAGTATTTT. V usage is TRBV11-2 and J usage is TRBJ2-3; 8 bases map to TRBD1. Unmatched junction bases numbered 2, after V lost 2 bases and J lost 1 base. The CDR3 covers 15 residues. The V gene's germline CDR1 is SGHAT and CDR2 FQNNGV.

The chain links TRBV9 to TRBJ2-3, with no clear D. Trimming left V 0 bases short and J 0 bases short, with 8 bases between. This CDR3 has 15 residues. The germline gives CDR1 SGDLS, CDR2 YYNGEE. The CDR3 is CASSVDGLSTDTQYF. The CDR3 DNA reads TGTGCCAGCAGCGTAGACGGCCTCAGCACAGATACGCAGTATTTT.